One sample yielded the 18 T cell receptor beta chains listed below, sequenced in a study of T-cell reconstitution after alpha-beta-depleted transplantation in children. Unique molecular identifiers were incorporated during preparation of the TCRbeta library. One entry per CDR3 protein results from TCRdb running MiXCR on the PCR reads. The top ten hold around 10% of the sample, which has about 270,000 distinct CDR3 sequences, 9.9% seen once. Material: PBMCs from the stem cell graft donor, obtained from the stem cell graft. These TCRs come from a human donor who donated a stem cell graft to a child with SCID.

The table lists this clonotype with a few counts. The gene calls are TRBV18 and TRBJ2-1; 11 bases agree with TRBD2. The V segment lost 8 bases and the J segment 6 bases; nucleotides outside the gene matches: 6. Per germline, CDR1 KGHSH and CDR2 LQKENI. The CDR3 runs to 14 residues. The DNA for the CDR3 is TGTGCCAGCGGGGGGACTAGCGGAGGCAATGAGCAGTTCTTC. Translating gives CASGGTSGGNEQFF.

This clonotype was recorded at least ten times. Germline and junction disagree at one end, which may indicate a read error. V usage is TRBV5-1 and J usage is TRBJ2-1; 10 bases agree with TRBD2. The CDR3 loop spans 17 amino acids. CDR1 and CDR2 (germline): SGHRS, YFSETQ. The CDR3 loop is CPSSFRASGGLGDEQFF. The CDR3 nucleotides read TGCCCCAGCAGCTTCAGGGCTAGCGGGGGCCTCGGCGATGAGCAGTTCTTC.

This clonotype was detected a few times. V and J are TRBV19 and TRBJ1-1, with 7 bases that match TRBD1. Trimming removed 8 bases from V and 1 base from J; junction bases left unmatched: 4. The CDR3 totals 13 residues. Germline V gives CDR1 LNHDA, CDR2 SQIVND (reference sequence). The CDR3 region is CASGDSWNTEAFF. The CDR3 coding sequence is TGTGCCAGTGGGGACAGCTGGAACACTGAAGCTTTCTTT.

This clonotype was detected only a few times. J is TRBJ2-6 and V is TRBV5-1; the D is unclear. The CDR3 sequence is 17 residues long. CDR1 is SGHRS and CDR2 is YFSETQ in the germline V gene. V was clipped by 0 bases and J by 3 bases, with 13 bases between them. CDR3 residues: CASSLVPMGSGANVLTF. The DNA for the CDR3 is TGCGCCAGCAGCTTGGTTCCCATGGGCAGTGGGGCCAACGTCCTGACTTTC.

This clonotype was seen at least ten times. The chain links TRBV12-3 or TRBV12-4 to TRBJ1-2; weak D call: TRBD1 (6 bases). Trimming took off 7 bases at V and 4 bases at J, with 16 bases between the two ends. This CDR3 spans 14 amino acids. The CDR3 sequence: CASNLRRGGYGYTF. The CDR3 DNA follows: TGTGCCAGCAACCTACGCAGGGGAGGCTATGGCTACACCTTC.

This clonotype was observed a handful of times. The CDR3 spells CASILSGGPSNTGELFF. Written as DNA, the CDR3 is TGTGCCAGCATCCTTAGCGGGGGGCCCTCGAACACCGGGGAGCTGTTTTTT. The chain joins TRBV7-8 to TRBJ2-2, with 10 nucleotides matching TRBD2. The CDR3 runs 17 residues. Germline trimming cut 7 bases from V and 0 bases from J; bases unmatched to any gene: 8. The germline CDR1 and CDR2 sequences are SGHVS and FQNEAQ.

The sample holds a few counts of this clonotype. V and J are TRBV10-3 and TRBJ2-2; TRBD2 matches at 13 bases. The germline V gene has CDR1 ENHRY and CDR2 SYGVKD. V lost 6 bases, J lost 4 bases, and 17 bases stayed unmatched. The CDR3 consists of 20 residues. The CDR3 region is CAISGSGLAGLGGGTGELFF. CDR3 nucleotides: TGTGCCATCAGCGGATCGGGACTAGCGGGGCTTGGCGGTGGCACCGGGGAGCTGTTTTTT.

This clonotype was seen at least ten times. V is TRBV20-1 and J is TRBJ1-2; D not certain. This CDR3 has 11 amino acids. V was shortened by 4 bases and J by 7 bases, with 10 bases between the two germline ends. Germline CDR1 DFQATT, CDR2 SNEGSKA (reference sequence). The CDR3 sequence is CSATEGGGYTF. As DNA, the CDR3 is TGCAGTGCTACAGAGGGCGGTGGCTACACCTTC.

This clonotype showed up just a few times. The J gene is TRBJ2-7, the V gene TRBV5-1, with a tentative D call TRBD2 (6 bases). V lost 1 base to trimming and J lost 12 bases, with 17 bases between them. From germline, CDR1 is SGHRS and CDR2 YFSETQ. The CDR3 has 13 residues. CDR3 DNA: TGCGCCAGCAGCTTGACTAGCATTAGCACTCGGTACTTC. It translates to CASSLTSISTRYF. Full variable domain (rest looked up from reference TRBV5-1 and TRBJ2-7): KAGVTQTPRYLIKTRGQQVTLSCSPISGHRSVSWYQQTPGQGLQFLFEYFSETQRNKGNFPGRFSGRQFSNSRSEMNVSTLELGDSALYLCASSLTSISTRYFGPGTRLTVT.

As concerns this clonotype: The junction differs from germline at one of its ends, possibly a read error. The CDR3 nucleotides read TGTGCCTGCAGCAAGGAGGTCCCTTGGACAGATACGCAGTATTTT. It is translated as CACSKEVPWTDTQYF. The genes are TRBV3-1 and TRBJ2-3, with D maybe TRBD2 (5 bases). Looked up from germline, CDR1 is LGHDT and CDR2 is YNNKEL (reference sequence). The CDR3 runs to 15 residues.

This clonotype was picked up a small number of times. The chain recombines TRBV7-3 with TRBJ2-7; 12 positions match TRBD2. Germline V CDR1 and CDR2: SGHTA, FQGTGA. The CDR3 is 16 amino acids. The ends lost 5 bases at V and 1 base at J; junction bases unmatched: 6. The DNA of the CDR3 is TGTGCCAGCAGCCCAGGGACTAGCGGGTTATCCTACGAGCAGTACTTC. Its protein product is CASSPGTSGLSYEQYF.

The chain couples TRBV12-3 or TRBV12-4 to TRBJ1-6; TRBD1 might be the D (5 bases). Deletions cut 0 bases from V and 7 bases from J, with 13 bases between. This CDR3 has 16 residues. The CDR3 loop is CASSLAQWGGNSPLHF. CDR3 DNA: TGTGCCAGCAGTTTAGCCCAATGGGGGGGGAATTCACCCCTCCACTTT.

This chain links TRBV20-1 with TRBJ1-1, with D uncertain. V lost 5 bases to trimming and J lost 3 bases, with 25 bases between them. Germline lookup yields CDR1 DFQATT and CDR2 SNEGSKA (reference sequence). This CDR3 is 17 amino acids long. The CDR3 DNA follows: TGCAGTGCTCCCCTTGGGCGGACCTACCATTGGGACACTGAAGCTTTCTTT. Protein: CSAPLGRTYHWDTEAFF.

This clonotype was seen a few times. The chain joins TRBV27 to TRBJ1-2; no reliable D call. This CDR3 is built from 13 residues. Trimming cost V 4 bases and J 1 base, with 7 bases left between them. Germline assignment: CDR1 MNHEY and CDR2 SMNVEV (reference sequence). For the CDR3, the DNA is TGTGCCAGCAGTTACCAGGTTAACTATGGCTACACCTTC. Translating gives CASSYQVNYGYTF.

This chain links TRBV6-1 with TRBJ2-1; 12 bases fit TRBD1. Losses at the gene ends were 0 bases for V and 7 bases for J; bases not matched to a gene: 4. The germline CDR1 and CDR2 sequences are MNHNS and SASEGT. The CDR3 runs 16 residues. CDR3 protein: CASSEAWDRGRNEQFF. CDR3 bases: TGTGCCAGCAGTGAAGCTTGGGACAGGGGGCGAAATGAGCAGTTCTTC.

This chain connects TRBV5-5 to TRBJ2-5, with TRBD1 identical over 7 bases. The CDR3 runs 14 residues. V was pared by 4 bases and J by 1 base, with 4 bases of the junction left unmatched. Germline lookup yields CDR1 SGHKS and CDR2 YYEKEE (reference sequence). CDR3 bases: TGTGCCAGCAGCCCGGGACAGAGCCAAGAGACCCAGTACTTC. Residues: CASSPGQSQETQYF.

This chain joins TRBV5-1 and TRBJ1-5; D not certain. V was clipped by 4 bases and J by 6 bases, with 17 bases between them. Germline V gene data show CDR1 as SGHRS and CDR2 as YFSETQ. CDR3 length: 15 amino acids. This CDR3 reads CASSLTSGDRQPQHF. For the CDR3, the DNA is TGCGCCAGCAGCCTTACCTCGGGAGATCGTCAGCCCCAGCATTTT.

V is TRBV6-2 or TRBV6-3 and J is TRBJ1-2; D gene ambiguous. Trimming cost V 1 base and J 6 bases, with 18 bases left between them. CDR1 and CDR2 (germline): MNHEY, SVGEGT. The CDR3 runs 16 residues. As DNA, the CDR3 is TGTGCCAGCAGTTACTACCGAGATACCCCTCGGGATGGCTACACCTTC. Encoded protein: CASSYYRDTPRDGYTF.